The sequence of this T cell receptor beta chain was determined in a study of blood T cell repertoires in COVID-19. As for the study in general: The United States, Italy and Spain supplied acute and convalescent COVID-19 samples. T cells, B-cell-depleted T cells, or PBMCs supplied cDNA or gDNA.

Authors' analysis steps: Reference gene primer amplification gave estimated nucleated cell counts. TCRdb's table, derived via immunoSEQ multiplex PCR, lists solely in-frame clones and lacks some. V and J calls and clone size follow that table, whereas D and trimming were derived from the DNA. The data show about 150,000 clones, about 83% seen once. There are 15 residues in the CDR3. Trimming removed 1 base at V and 3 bases at J, with 10 bases between. Germline V gene lookup returns CDR1 SGHAT and CDR2 FQNNGV. The TCR was taken from a woman in her 70s who had recovered from COVID-19. The sample taken for sequencing was peripheral blood. The V gene is TRBV11-2, the J gene TRBJ1-5; D is unclear. The CDR3 is CASSLGASNNQPQHF. CDR3 nucleotide sequence: TGTGCCAGCAGCTTAGGGGCCAGCAACAATCAGCCCCAGCATTTT.